Below, one T cell receptor (beta chain) is given with its context. The V gene's germline CDR1 is LNHDA and CDR2 SQIVND (reference sequence). Trimming cost V 4 bases and J 6 bases; bases outside gene matches: 4. The CDR3 sequence is 14 residues long. Using immunoSEQ multiplex PCR, the repertoire was profiled, and TCRdb retains in-frame clones only, with some absent. The sample has roughly 270,000 clones, 88% seen once; the top ten hold about 9.8%. This entry comes from a study of blood T cell repertoires in COVID-19. This TCR came from a man between 18 and 35 years old with active or convalescent COVID-19. The sequencing sample was made of peripheral blood. The chain employs TRBV19 and TRBJ2-5; 11 nucleotides match TRBD2. The DNA of the CDR3 is TGTGCCAGTAGTACGACTAGCGGGGTTAAGACCCAGTACTTC. It codes for CASSTTSGVKTQYF.